This TCR beta chain was captured in a study of cytomegalovirus exposure and HLA in healthy donors (dated by TCRdb to 2017 to 2019). About the full investigation: According to an earlier analysis of 550 to 750 of the donors, 200 million or so T cells yielded roughly 110 million unique TCR beta sequences and 250 to 350 Gb of sequence data. Roughly 320 gigabases of sequencing data and 70 million to 95 million unique TCR sequences made up an early release that covered 640 HLA-typed donors. Of the 398 genotyped donors, 65% to 90% fell in the genetic ancestry cluster associated with self-reported Caucasian donors. The study aimed to test whether cataloging public T cell receptors could reveal signatures of past pathogen exposure. Using immunosequencing, the study profiled T cell repertoires from about 610 subjects and related those repertoires to cytomegalovirus serostatus. Besides the first cohort of 666 subjects, a separate validation cohort made up of about 120 different subjects was used. To predict cytomegalovirus infection status, the study combined high-throughput TCR immunosequencing, statistical association of individual TCRs with disease status, and machine learning. A later analysis re-examined previously published TCR beta repertoires from hundreds of donors and added high-resolution HLA genotyping to investigate patterns of TCR occurrence. Rather than drawing on any new phenotypic data, the later analysis identified candidate immune exposures from TCR beta sequences and the way those sequences occurred across donors. An earlier analysis of 500 to 750 of the donors applied high-throughput TCR beta sequencing to assess whether each TCR beta V gene segment acted as functional or pseudogenic. Donor age, sex, ethnicity and CMV serostatus were compiled together with the repertoire data. A later genetic analysis used genome-wide SNP genotypes for about three fifths of the 666 donors, treating that subset as a discovery cohort. All discovery cohort repertoires had been generated using a single sequencing platform. Both class I and class II loci were covered by HLA typing, at four-digit resolution. The number of typed donors differed by locus: about 629-630 for A, B, C, DRB1 and DQB1; approximately 530 for DQA1; about 600 for DPA1; and 400 to 480 for DPB1. About five DR-DQ haplotypes were handled as single units for association and clustering because linkage in the cohort was strong. Across some 400 genotyped donors of the cohort, an average of about 240,000 unique TCR beta nucleotide sequences per donor were sequenced, and roughly 20% of those sequences were non-productive.

The investigation overall reported the following: In both the original and validation cohorts, the classifier was reported to diagnose cytomegalovirus status with high specificity and sensitivity. According to a later analysis, TCR association rates differed among HLA loci, with DRB1 alleles showing the most associated TCRs and HLA-C alleles showing the fewest. Presence/absence analyses assumed roughly uniform sequencing depth across donors, an assumption that may not hold. Because some donors lacked HLA typing at each locus, the association tests relied only on the typed subset. A further reported finding was that TCR beta sequences accurately predicted the HLA-A and HLA-B alleles for most subjects in the first cohort. According to the authors, the approach could potentially be generalized to other disease states and immunological phenotypes. In a later analysis, most CMV-associated TCR beta chains were found to appear HLA-restricted, with HLA associations seemingly driven largely by CMV exposure. The earlier analysis of 450 to 700 of the donors excluded some 15 rarely observed V segments, including chromosome 9 orphons, because counts were too low. The only immune exposure information available for the cohort was CMV serostatus. Linkage disequilibrium might explain the correlated functional status among segregating V segments, but an unknown experimental factor could not be ruled out. In a later analysis, 16,951 TCR beta sequences were associated with specific HLA alleles at a false discovery rate of 0.05. Compared with equally common non-associated chains, HLA-associated TCR beta chains in a later analysis were more clonally expanded and had lower generation probabilities. Compared with the 666-donor mean, donors in an Asian-associated ancestry cluster had fewer N-insertions in productive TCRs, according to a later genetic analysis. An association between a missense DCLRE1C variant and V-gene and J-gene trimming of TCR beta chains was found in a later genetic analysis and replicated in an independent cohort. According to a later analysis, parvovirus B19, influenza, CMV and Epstein-Barr virus appeared linked to several top co-occurrence clusters. In an earlier analysis of approximately 590 of the donors, most TCR beta V segments appeared in productive rearrangements about 87% or about 30% of the time, broadly matching IMGT annotations. The sequencing pipeline was judged likely to have produced a cluster of highly shared sequence variants as a technical artifact. When HLA alleles, especially DR and DQ, strongly co-occurred, TCR associations were difficult to assign to individual alleles. A few of the identified cytomegalovirus-associated TCR beta chains were confirmed in vitro to be specific for cytomegalovirus antigens. Across donors, most TCR sequences were observed very rarely, whereas some public TCRs were present in many individuals. The study listed 150 to 200 TCR beta chains as associated with cytomegalovirus. Some IMGT-functional V segments, including TRBV6-2 and TRBV6-3, could not be told apart with the 87-base-pair reads, so those segments were excluded. The cohort was sequenced for TCR beta chains only, and without alpha or paired-chain data the features that could be detected were limited.

Trimming takes 2 bases from V and 3 bases from J, and the germline ends sit 7 bases apart. Per the germline V gene (reference sequence), PRHDT is the CDR1 and FYEKMQ is the CDR2. The CDR3 goes from the cysteine to the phenylalanine over 13 residues. Only CDR3 DNA remains: 39 bases, in frame from the first base. The cohort was made up of about 670 healthy bone marrow donors. At the time of sampling, all cohort members were nominally healthy, though unrecorded immune exposures were likely present. The donor tested CMV seropositive, placing the donor among the 250 to 300 seropositive members of the cohort. Each donor provided a peripheral blood sample, and peripheral blood mononuclear cells were used for TCR beta sequencing. Genomic DNA extraction from the blood cell samples was performed with the Qiagen DNeasy Blood Extraction Kit. Note on this clone: Its antigen is not yet known.

To prepare the library, the immunoSEQ multiplex PCR assay was applied. For the multiplex PCR, a mixture combining 60 forward primers for TCR Vbeta segments and 13 reverse primers for TCR Jbeta segments was used. The CDR3 region of rearranged TCR beta genes was amplified from genomic DNA with a multiplex PCR assay. On the Illumina HiSeq System, the amplified TCR beta libraries were sequenced as 87-base-pair reads. In the authors' own workflow: Across the roughly 600 repertoires, a later analysis counted 75 million to 90 million unique TCR beta chains, 9 million to 14 million of which were shared by at least two donors. Raw reads were error-corrected and collapsed into unique sequences by a nearest-neighbor algorithm in which closely related sequences were merged to remove PCR and sequencing errors. CDR3 sequences were aligned to IMGT reference sequences to assign V, D and J gene segments. Each retained sequence needed at least a six-nucleotide match to both a V gene segment and a J gene segment. A rearrangement counted as productive if the CDR3 had no stop codons and remained in frame with V and J, and every other rearrangement counted as non-productive. Following IMGT convention, CDR3 was defined as the stretch from the second conserved V-encoded cysteine up to the conserved J-encoded phenylalanine. The earlier analysis of 450 to 750 of the donors excluded any sequence lacking an unambiguous match to a single V gene segment. An earlier analysis of some 500 of the donors classified V segments as functional when productive rearrangements were above 56.7% and as segregating when the standard deviation between donors was above 5%. A statistical classification framework was developed to diagnose cytomegalovirus status using the catalog of TCR beta chain sequences. A later analysis assigned V and J genes by comparing TCR nucleotide sequences with IMGT/GENE-DB human TR gene sequences. The TCRdist pipeline was used in a later analysis to assign CDR3 sequences and most-parsimonious VDJ recombination scenarios. In a later analysis, each TCR beta chain was defined by its CDR3 amino acid sequence together with its V-gene family, and reads without a unique V-gene family were excluded. As a way to deal with suspected cross-contamination and a sequencing artifact, a later analysis dropped 500 to 700 nucleotide sequences that were highly shared and had low generation probability. A later analysis calculated a clonal expansion index for each public chain from normalized within-repertoire ranks of inferred template counts. In a later analysis, generation probabilities were computed using a VDJ recombination model fitted to out-of-frame rearrangements, and the results were checked against IGoR. Hypergeometric tests were used in a later analysis to score TCR-TCR, TCR-HLA and TCR-CMV co-occurrence, with a repertoire-size bias correction applied to the TCR pairs. To estimate false discovery rates, a later analysis permuted the HLA or CMV assignments 20 times. In a later analysis, co-occurring TCRs were grouped using DBSCAN, and TCRdist sequence similarity was added for clustering within HLA-allele-positive subsets. For co-occurrence clustering, repertoires with fewer than 30,000 or more than 120,000 public chains were excluded, along with about five repertoires with anomalous nucleotide sharing. This immuneACCESS table, as held by TCRdb, lists in-frame sequences with V and J called but not all clones. Of the missing ones, under half trace to an unresolved V gene in checked studies; the others have no known cause. V and J calls and clone size come straight from that table; D and trimming were deduced from the DNA. The table for this sample records around 50,000 clones. Jointly, the top ten make up 6.1% of the sample.

The origin of this receptor is a male donor in good health and CMV-seropositive. The chain employs TRBV13 and TRBJ1-1; the D segment cannot be called with confidence. Sequenced input: PBMCs. Read as DNA, the sequence is TGTGCCAGCAGCTTATCCGGGGACACTGAAGCTTTCTTT. It translates to CASSLSGDTEAFF.